This T cell receptor beta chain was documented in a study of identical twins. Notes on the study in general: Out-of-frame alpha sequences common to twins exhibited a surplus of low generation probability. Insertion counts were lower in abundant cord blood beta clonotypes, a trend that memory repertoires did not show.

This clonotype was found many times. Antigen specificity is unknown. The germline gene is not matched at one end of the junction; a read error may be the cause. TCRdb re-analysed the 5' RACE reads in MiXCR, keeping a single row per CDR3 protein. The data show 690,000 or so distinct CDR3 sequences, more than 6.5% seen once. The data were also submitted as part of a second study, on yellow fever vaccine responses in identical twins.

The clonotype was recovered from a woman between 18 and 29 years old in good health. The sequenced material came from PBMCs.

CDR3 in amino acids: CASSPDLRNAGELFF. CDR3 nucleotides: TGTGCCAGCAGCCCTGACCTGAGGAACGCCGGGGAGCTGTTTTTT. The chain uses TRBV7-9 and TRBJ2-2; no clear D. The CDR3 length is 15 residues. Germline V gene data show CDR1 as SEHNR and CDR2 as FQNEAQ (reference sequence).